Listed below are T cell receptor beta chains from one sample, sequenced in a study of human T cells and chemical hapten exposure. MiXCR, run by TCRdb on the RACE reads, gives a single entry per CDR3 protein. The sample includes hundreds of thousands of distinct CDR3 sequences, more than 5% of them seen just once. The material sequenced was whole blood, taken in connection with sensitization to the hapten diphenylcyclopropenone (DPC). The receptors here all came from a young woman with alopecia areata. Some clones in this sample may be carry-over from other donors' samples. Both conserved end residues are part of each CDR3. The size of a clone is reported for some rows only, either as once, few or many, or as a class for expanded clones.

CDR3 protein: CASSPSDLNTEAFF; V gene: TRBV5-1; J gene: TRBJ1-1; clone size: -; CDR3 length: 14
CDR3 protein: CAISEGAGGDNQPQHF; V gene: TRBV10-3; J gene: TRBJ1-5; clone size: many; CDR3 length: 16
CDR3 protein: CASSKNLLQLEFGNTIYF; V gene: TRBV7-2; J gene: TRBJ1-3; clone size: many; CDR3 length: 18
CDR3 protein: CASSQPSGGYEQYF; V gene: TRBV4-2; J gene: TRBJ2-7; clone size: many; CDR3 length: 14
CDR3 protein: CASSAGDDYGYTF; V gene: TRBV2; J gene: TRBJ1-2; clone size: many; CDR3 length: 13
CDR3 protein: CSARSRAFF; V gene: TRBV20-1; J gene: TRBJ1-1; clone size: many; CDR3 length: 9
CDR3 protein: CASFEQTFNNYGYTF; V gene: TRBV18; J gene: TRBJ1-2; clone size: -; CDR3 length: 15
CDR3 protein: CASSSGRGETQYF; V gene: TRBV7-2; J gene: TRBJ2-5; clone size: -; CDR3 length: 13
CDR3 protein: CSATGQGRYSNQPQHF; V gene: TRBV20-1; J gene: TRBJ1-5; clone size: many; CDR3 length: 16
CDR3 protein: CSARGLAGRGEQFF; V gene: TRBV20-1; J gene: TRBJ2-1; clone size: many; CDR3 length: 14
CDR3 protein: CATYGQGSNIQYF; V gene: TRBV28; J gene: TRBJ2-4; clone size: -; CDR3 length: 13
CDR3 protein: CASSLPGSTNTEAFF; V gene: TRBV7-8; J gene: TRBJ1-1; clone size: few; CDR3 length: 15
CDR3 protein: CASSFAGTQETQYF; V gene: TRBV5-4; J gene: TRBJ2-5; clone size: few; CDR3 length: 14
CDR3 protein: CASSQSPGTGEKLFF; V gene: TRBV4-3; J gene: TRBJ1-4; clone size: many; CDR3 length: 15
CDR3 protein: CASSQNLLGDSTDTQYF; V gene: TRBV4-2; J gene: TRBJ2-3; clone size: many; CDR3 length: 17
CDR3 protein: CASSVSGVSGQPQHF; V gene: TRBV27; J gene: TRBJ1-5; clone size: many; CDR3 length: 15
CDR3 protein: CASSLPSPHKSLHF; V gene: TRBV28; J gene: TRBJ1-6; clone size: many; CDR3 length: 14
CDR3 protein: CASRGTTGAVDTEAFF; V gene: TRBV27; J gene: TRBJ1-1; clone size: many; CDR3 length: 16
CDR3 protein: CASSSRQGIDTQYF; V gene: TRBV12-3/TRBV12-4; J gene: TRBJ2-3; clone size: -; CDR3 length: 14
CDR3 protein: CASSARQGMEYLRNTGELFF; V gene: TRBV7-6; J gene: TRBJ2-2; clone size: -; CDR3 length: 20
CDR3 protein: CSARKSSGGPLAKNIQYF; V gene: TRBV20-1; J gene: TRBJ2-4; clone size: -; CDR3 length: 18
CDR3 protein: CASSTGRNQPQHF; V gene: TRBV27; J gene: TRBJ1-5; clone size: -; CDR3 length: 13
CDR3 protein: CASSTTPTDTQYF; V gene: TRBV7-2; J gene: TRBJ2-3; clone size: -; CDR3 length: 13
CDR3 protein: CASSQDARGGDGNTIYF; V gene: TRBV14; J gene: TRBJ1-3; clone size: few; CDR3 length: 17
CDR3 protein: CSVLPASEELFF; V gene: TRBV29-1; J gene: TRBJ1-4; clone size: few; CDR3 length: 12
CDR3 protein: CASSSRPWGVGSAGELFF; V gene: TRBV28; J gene: TRBJ2-2; clone size: -; CDR3 length: 18
CDR3 protein: CASSRMSGVSNQPQHF; V gene: TRBV7-2; J gene: TRBJ1-5; clone size: few; CDR3 length: 16
CDR3 protein: CASRLRTGLDTEAFF; V gene: TRBV12-3/TRBV12-4; J gene: TRBJ1-1; clone size: many; CDR3 length: 15
CDR3 protein: CSVSSAQGAPGANVLTF; V gene: TRBV29-1; J gene: TRBJ2-6; clone size: few; CDR3 length: 17
CDR3 protein: CASSLRGQGGEKLFF; V gene: TRBV7-2; J gene: TRBJ1-4; clone size: few; CDR3 length: 15
CDR3 protein: CSAVGRDSAPYEQYF; V gene: TRBV20-1; J gene: TRBJ2-7; clone size: -; CDR3 length: 15
CDR3 protein: CASKDPGGGEQFF; V gene: TRBV6-5; J gene: TRBJ2-1; clone size: few; CDR3 length: 13
CDR3 protein: CASTYGGPTEAFF; V gene: TRBV12-3/TRBV12-4; J gene: TRBJ1-1; clone size: many; CDR3 length: 13
CDR3 protein: CASSAGGSPLHF; V gene: TRBV7-9; J gene: TRBJ1-6; clone size: -; CDR3 length: 12
CDR3 protein: CASSVEGSAYNEQFF; V gene: TRBV9; J gene: TRBJ2-1; clone size: -; CDR3 length: 15
CDR3 protein: CASSESRRNTEAFF; V gene: TRBV6-1; J gene: TRBJ1-1; clone size: -; CDR3 length: 14
CDR3 protein: CSATRQKGTEAFF; V gene: TRBV20-1; J gene: TRBJ1-1; clone size: many; CDR3 length: 13
CDR3 protein: CASSLARGLTYEQYF; V gene: TRBV7-8; J gene: TRBJ2-7; clone size: -; CDR3 length: 15
CDR3 protein: CSVVGASDTQYF; V gene: TRBV29-1; J gene: TRBJ2-3; clone size: few; CDR3 length: 12
CDR3 protein: CASSIGPTGQPQHF; V gene: TRBV5-1; J gene: TRBJ1-5; clone size: many; CDR3 length: 14
CDR3 protein: CASSRAGTDTQYF; V gene: TRBV5-1; J gene: TRBJ2-3; clone size: many; CDR3 length: 13
CDR3 protein: CASSLRHSSGEQFF; V gene: TRBV7-3; J gene: TRBJ2-1; clone size: -; CDR3 length: 14
CDR3 protein: CASSPPGIQETQYF; V gene: TRBV18; J gene: TRBJ2-5; clone size: few; CDR3 length: 14
CDR3 protein: CATSDFGQEQETQYF; V gene: TRBV24-1; J gene: TRBJ2-5; clone size: many; CDR3 length: 15
CDR3 protein: CSAHTRDSRTLGYTF; V gene: TRBV29-1; J gene: TRBJ1-2; clone size: many; CDR3 length: 15
CDR3 protein: CSVGGSVVAFF; V gene: TRBV29-1; J gene: TRBJ1-1; clone size: many; CDR3 length: 11
CDR3 protein: CASSSGTDIYYGYTF; V gene: TRBV13; J gene: TRBJ1-2; clone size: many; CDR3 length: 15
CDR3 protein: CASTKTGVRDTEAFF; V gene: TRBV6-1; J gene: TRBJ1-1; clone size: -; CDR3 length: 15
CDR3 protein: CASSYRGHTEAFF; V gene: TRBV6-2/TRBV6-3; J gene: TRBJ1-1; clone size: few; CDR3 length: 13
CDR3 protein: CASSSAGGTTYNEQFF; V gene: TRBV27; J gene: TRBJ2-1; clone size: few; CDR3 length: 16
CDR3 protein: CSARYGQGGDAEAFF; V gene: TRBV20-1; J gene: TRBJ1-1; clone size: -; CDR3 length: 15
CDR3 protein: CASSSRSEFPNYGYTF; V gene: TRBV12-3/TRBV12-4; J gene: TRBJ1-2; clone size: many; CDR3 length: 16
CDR3 protein: CASSPYRGAGNTIYF; V gene: TRBV4-3; J gene: TRBJ1-3; clone size: -; CDR3 length: 15
CDR3 protein: CASNNPLRTGITDTQYF; V gene: TRBV6-6; J gene: TRBJ2-3; clone size: few; CDR3 length: 17